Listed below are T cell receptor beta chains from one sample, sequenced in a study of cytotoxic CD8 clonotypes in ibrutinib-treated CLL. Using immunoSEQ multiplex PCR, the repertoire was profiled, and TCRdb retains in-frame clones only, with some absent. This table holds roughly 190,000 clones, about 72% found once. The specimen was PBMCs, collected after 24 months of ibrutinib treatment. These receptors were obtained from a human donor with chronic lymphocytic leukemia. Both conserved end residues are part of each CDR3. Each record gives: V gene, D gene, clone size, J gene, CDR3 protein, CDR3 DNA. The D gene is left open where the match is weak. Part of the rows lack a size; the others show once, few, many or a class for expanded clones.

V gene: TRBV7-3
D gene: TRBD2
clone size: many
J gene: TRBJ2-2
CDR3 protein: CASSFSREGTGELFF
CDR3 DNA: TGTGCCAGCAGCTTTTCTAGGGAGGGCACCGGGGAGCTGTTTTTT

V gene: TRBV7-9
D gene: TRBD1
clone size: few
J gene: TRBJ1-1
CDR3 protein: CASSKPSYRGGTEAFF
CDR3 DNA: TGTGCCAGCAGCAAACCCTCTTACAGGGGTGGCACTGAAGCTTTCTTT

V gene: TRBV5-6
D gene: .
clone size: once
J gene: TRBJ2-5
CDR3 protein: CASSLAFDRTPQETQYF
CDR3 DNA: TGTGCCAGCAGCTTGGCCTTTGACAGGACCCCCCAAGAGACCCAGTACTTC

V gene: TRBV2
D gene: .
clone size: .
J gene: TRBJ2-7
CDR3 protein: CASRAGAYEQYF
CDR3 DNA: TGTGCCAGCAGGGCAGGAGCCTACGAGCAGTACTTC

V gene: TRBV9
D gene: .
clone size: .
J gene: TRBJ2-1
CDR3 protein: CASSVTGAGTDHYNEQFF
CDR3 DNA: TGTGCCAGCAGCGTAACGGGAGCCGGGACAGATCATTACAATGAGCAGTTCTTC

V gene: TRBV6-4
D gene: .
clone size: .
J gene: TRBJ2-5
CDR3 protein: CANCLEAQYF
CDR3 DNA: TGTGCCAACTGCCTCGAGGCCCAGTACTTC

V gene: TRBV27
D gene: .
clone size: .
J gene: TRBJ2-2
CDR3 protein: CASSFLAGSTGELFF
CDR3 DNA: TGTGCCAGCAGTTTTCTTGCAGGGAGCACCGGGGAGCTGTTTTTT

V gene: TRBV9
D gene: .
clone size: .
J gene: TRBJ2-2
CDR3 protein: CASSVASGPNTGELFF
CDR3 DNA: TGTGCCAGCAGCGTAGCAAGCGGGCCTAACACCGGGGAGCTGTTTTTT

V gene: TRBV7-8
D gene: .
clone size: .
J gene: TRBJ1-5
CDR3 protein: CASTEGGDQPQHF
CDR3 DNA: TGTGCCAGCACCGAGGGGGGGGATCAGCCCCAGCATTTT

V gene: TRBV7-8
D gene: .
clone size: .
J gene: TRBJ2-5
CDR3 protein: CASSLGSLRETQYF
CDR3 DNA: TGTGCCAGCAGCTTAGGGTCTCTCCGGGAGACCCAGTACTTC

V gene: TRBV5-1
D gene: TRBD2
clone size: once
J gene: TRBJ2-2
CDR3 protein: CASSSGLEFTGELFF
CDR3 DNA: TGCGCCAGCAGCTCTGGACTAGAGTTCACCGGGGAGCTGTTTTTT

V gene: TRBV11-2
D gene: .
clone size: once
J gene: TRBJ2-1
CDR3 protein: CASSSQLDPQYNEQFF
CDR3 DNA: TGTGCCAGCAGCTCCCAACTAGATCCCCAATACAATGAGCAGTTCTTC

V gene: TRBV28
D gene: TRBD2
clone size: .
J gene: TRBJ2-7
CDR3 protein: CASSSIRSGATYEQYF
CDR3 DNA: TGTGCCAGCAGTTCAATTCGTAGCGGGGCAACCTACGAGCAGTACTTC

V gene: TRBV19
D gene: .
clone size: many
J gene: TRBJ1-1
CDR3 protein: CASSIVQLNTEAFF
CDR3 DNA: TGTGCCAGTAGTATAGTGCAGCTGAACACTGAAGCTTTCTTT

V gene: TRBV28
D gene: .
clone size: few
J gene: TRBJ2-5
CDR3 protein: CASSLTPGAETQYF
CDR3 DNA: TGTGCCAGCAGTTTAACCCCAGGAGCAGAGACCCAGTACTTC

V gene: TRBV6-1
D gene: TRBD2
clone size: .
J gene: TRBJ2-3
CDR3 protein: CASSELAGGPGDTQYF
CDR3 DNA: TGTGCCAGCAGTGAACTAGCGGGAGGGCCTGGAGATACGCAGTATTTT

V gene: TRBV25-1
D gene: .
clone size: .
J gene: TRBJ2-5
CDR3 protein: CASSEFTGAKETQYF
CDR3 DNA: TGTGCCAGCAGTGAATTTACAGGAGCAAAAGAGACCCAGTACTTC

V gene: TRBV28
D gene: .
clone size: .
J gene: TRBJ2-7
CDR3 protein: CASVPVPAASYEQYF
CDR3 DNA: TGTGCCAGCGTCCCAGTCCCAGCGGCCTCCTACGAGCAGTACTTC

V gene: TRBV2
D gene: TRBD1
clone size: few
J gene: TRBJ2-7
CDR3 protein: CASSERGQGSYEQYF
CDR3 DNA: TGTGCCAGCAGTGAAAGGGGACAGGGGTCCTACGAGCAGTACTTC

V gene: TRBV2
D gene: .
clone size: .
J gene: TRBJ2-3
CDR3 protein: CASSLSVGSTDTQYF
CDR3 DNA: TGTGCCAGCAGCTTAAGTGTAGGGAGCACAGATACGCAGTATTTT

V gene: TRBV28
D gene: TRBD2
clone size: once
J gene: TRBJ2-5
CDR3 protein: CASGKGTSGSGETQYF
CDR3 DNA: TGTGCCAGCGGGAAAGGGACTAGCGGGAGCGGGGAGACCCAGTACTTC

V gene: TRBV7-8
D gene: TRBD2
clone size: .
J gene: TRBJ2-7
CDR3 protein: CASSLAPREAYYEQYF
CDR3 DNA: TGTGCCAGCAGCTTAGCACCTCGGGAGGCCTACTACGAGCAGTACTTC

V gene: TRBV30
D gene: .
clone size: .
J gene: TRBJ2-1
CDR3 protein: CAWSVIAAYNEQFF
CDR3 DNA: TGTGCCTGGAGTGTAATAGCGGCCTACAATGAGCAGTTCTTC

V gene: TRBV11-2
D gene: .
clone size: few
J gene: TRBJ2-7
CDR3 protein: CASSLRMTVPNEQYF
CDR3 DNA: TGTGCCAGCAGCTTAAGGATGACCGTGCCAAACGAGCAGTACTTC